The sequence of this T cell receptor beta chain was determined in a study of T cells in Graves' hyperthyroidism and ophthalmopathy. Amplification of TCR beta CDR3 regions used RNA as the template. Using the HTBI primer set, a first-round RT-PCR was run on the TCR CDR3. Each CDR3 protein gets one entry after TCRdb re-called the multiplex PCR reads with MiXCR. This table holds about 480,000 distinct CDR3 sequences, about an eighth found once. Germline CDR1 MNHNS, CDR2 SASEGT. The V segment lost 5 bases and the J segment 2 bases; nucleotides outside the gene matches: 7. The CDR3 is made up of 16 amino acids. The study's findings and limits: Peripheral blood also featured most of the thyroid clonotypes expanded above 0.001.

Diagnoses used clinical symptoms, serum thyroxine and TRAb, thyroid ultrasound and orbital computed tomography. This clonotype has only a few counts. As yet, its antigen is unknown. The chain combines TRBV6-1 with TRBJ2-5, with 11 bases fitting TRBD2. The TCR was taken from a woman between 18 and 30 years old with Graves' hyperthyroidism. Sequencing input: blood. The chain's CDR3 is CASSQRLAGPQETQYF. CDR3 nucleotide sequence: TGTGCCAGCAGTCAACGACTAGCGGGGCCTCAAGAGACCCAGTACTTC.